This T cell receptor (beta chain) was documented in a study of control samples from healthy donors and cancer patients. The protocol was immunoSEQ multiplex PCR, while the TCRdb copy is restricted to in-frame clones and leaves out a portion. The table lists 90,000 to 150,000 clones, just under 90% of them singletons, with 9.5% to 13% in the top ten. Germline-derived CDR1 and CDR2 are SNHLY and FYNNEI. CDR3 length equals 12 residues. Trimming took 6 bases from V and 5 from J, leaving 9 bases between them. The J gene is TRBJ2-3, the V gene TRBV2, with D perhaps matching TRBD2 (6 bases). This TCR was sampled from a young man in good health. The specimen sequenced was blood. The CDR3 DNA follows: TGTGCCAGCAGGGGGGGTAGAGATACGCAGTATTTT. It yields the protein CASRGGRDTQYF.